A single sample is the source of the 26 T cell receptor beta chains below, sequenced in a study of cytomegalovirus exposure and HLA in healthy donors. Both 60 Vbeta primers and 13 Jbeta primers went into the PCR. Method: immunoSEQ multiplex PCR; TCRdb's copy keeps in-frame clones and lacks some. The data hold 150,000 to 200,000 clones, with approximately 73% observed a single time. What was sequenced was PBMCs. Receptor source: a man aged 25 to 40 in good health and CMV-seropositive.

This chain links TRBV30 with TRBJ2-7; TRBD1 is a possible D gene (6 bases). Germline loops: CDR1 GTSNPN, CDR2 SVGIG (reference sequence). The length of the CDR3 is 12 residues. Trimming cost V 5 bases and J 5 bases, with 13 bases left between them. CDR3 protein: CAWGRQVDEQYF. The CDR3 DNA sequence: TGTGCCTGGGGGCGACAGGTGGACGAGCAGTACTTC.

The chain has TRBV5-4 and TRBJ1-1; no definite D call. With 4 bases removed from V and 6 bases from J, the gap between germline ends came to 13 bases. The CDR3 covers 13 residues. CDR1 and CDR2 from the germline V gene are SGHNT and YYREEE (reference sequence). The CDR3 nucleotides are TGTGCCAGCAGCCCCTGGGCAGCGGCTGAAGCTTTCTTT. It encodes CASSPWAAAEAFF.

The chain couples TRBV11-2 to TRBJ1-1; D not resolved. Germline assignment: CDR1 SGHAT and CDR2 FQNNGV. V was shortened by 5 bases and J by 11 bases, with 12 bases between the two germline ends. The CDR3 sequence is 11 residues long. The CDR3 loop reads CASSQFNEAFF. CDR3 DNA sequence: TGTGCCAGCAGCCAATTTAATGAGGCTTTCTTT.

This clone has only a few counts. V and J are TRBV30 and TRBJ1-2; TRBD1 matches at 10 bases. Trimming removed 2 bases from V and 8 bases from J; junction bases left unmatched: 11. Germline values: CDR1 GTSNPN, CDR2 SVGIG (reference sequence). This CDR3 has 15 residues. CDR3: CAWSLGQGGYRGYTF. CDR3 DNA: TGTGCCTGGAGTCTTGGACAGGGGGGGTATCGCGGCTACACCTTC.

This clone was seen more than once but under ten times. V and J are TRBV4-1 and TRBJ2-7; 11 bases align to TRBD2. The germline gives CDR1 MGHRA, CDR2 YSYEKL. This CDR3 is built from 16 residues. V lost 1 base and J lost 3; bases outside the gene matches: 5. CDR3 nucleotide sequence: TGCGCCAGCAGCCAAGTTACTAGCGGGAGCGGCTACGAGCAGTACTTC. Amino acids: CASSQVTSGSGYEQYF.

The genes are TRBV25-1 and TRBJ2-7; the D gene is possibly TRBD2 (5 bases). The V gene lost 4 bases and the J gene lost 0 bases, with 10 bases spanning the gap. Per the germline V gene, CDR1 is MGHDK and CDR2 is SYGVNS. CDR3 length: 14 amino acids. The CDR3 reads CASSAQRSSYEQYF. The CDR3 nucleotides are TGTGCCAGCAGTGCGCAGCGGAGCTCCTACGAGCAGTACTTC.

The genes are TRBV25-1 and TRBJ2-1, with 9 positions matching TRBD2. Germline assignment: CDR1 MGHDK and CDR2 SYGVNS. The CDR3 has 16 amino acids. After removal of 1 base from V and 8 bases from J, the junction contained 9 bases not matched to a gene. CDR3 nucleotide sequence: TGTGCCAGCAGTGAATCTTATAGCGGGAGAATTGATGAGCAGTTCTTC. Protein sequence: CASSESYSGRIDEQFF.

This clone was observed a few times. This rearrangement joins TRBV7-8 to TRBJ1-5, with D possibly being TRBD1 (6 bases). The CDR3 is made up of 17 amino acids. Trimming removed 4 bases from V and 2 bases from J, with 18 bases in between. Per the germline V gene, CDR1 is SGHVS and CDR2 is FQNEAQ. CDR3: CASSYNRVKSGNQPQHF. In nucleotides, the CDR3 is TGTGCCAGCAGCTACAACAGGGTTAAGAGTGGCAATCAGCCCCAGCATTTT.

The chain employs TRBV10-3 and TRBJ1-2, with D possibly being TRBD1 (5 bases). Trimming removed 3 bases at V and 7 bases at J, with 15 bases between. The CDR3 contains 14 residues. Per germline, CDR1 ENHRY and CDR2 SYGVKD. CDR3 sequence reads: CAISDLGGMIGYTF. The CDR3 DNA reads as TGTGCCATCAGTGACCTTGGGGGGATGATTGGCTACACCTTC.

The rearrangement joins TRBV30 to TRBJ2-1; 8 nucleotides line up with TRBD2. This CDR3 is 14 amino acids long. The germline V gene encodes CDR1 GTSNPN and CDR2 SVGIG (reference sequence). The ends lost 0 bases at V and 6 bases at J; junction bases unmatched: 4. The CDR3 loop reads CAWSVPRGGNEQFF. The CDR3 nucleotides are TGTGCCTGGAGTGTACCCCGGGGGGGCAATGAGCAGTTCTTC. Filled out from reference TRBV30 and TRBJ2-1, the complete variable domain reads SQTIHQWPATLVQPVGSPLSLECTVEGTSNPNLYWYRQAAGRGLQLLFYSVGIGQISSEVPQNLSASRPQDRQFILSSKKLLLSDSGFYLCAWSVPRGGNEQFFGPGTRLTVL.

This clone was seen a few times. This sample also contains other DNA sequences that code for the same CDR3. CDR3 in amino acids: CASSINRDTDTQYF. CDR3 DNA: TGTGCCAGCAGCATAAACAGGGACACAGATACGCAGTATTTT. The V call is TRBV7-8, the J call TRBJ2-3; a weak D match, TRBD1 (6 bases). Trimming stripped 5 bases from V and 2 bases from J, with 11 bases between. The CDR3 totals 14 residues. Germline V lookup: CDR1 SGHVS, CDR2 FQNEAQ.

The CDR3 protein is CASSPRTGRNTEAFF. The CDR3 DNA reads TGTGCCAGCAGCCCGAGGACAGGAAGAAACACTGAAGCTTTCTTT. V usage is TRBV5-5 and J usage is TRBJ1-1; TRBD1 matches at 7 bases. CDR3 length: 15 residues. V dropped 4 bases and J dropped 2; count of bases not matched to a gene: 8. The germline gives CDR1 SGHKS, CDR2 YYEKEE (reference sequence).

V and J are TRBV5-1 and TRBJ2-5, with TRBD1 matching over 7 bases. Germline V gives CDR1 SGHRS, CDR2 YFSETQ. The CDR3 runs to 15 residues. V trimming: 0 bases; J trimming: 1 base; junction bases outside the gene matches: 3. CDR3 loop: CASSLGGQLQETQYF. In nucleotides, the CDR3 is TGCGCCAGCAGCTTGGGGGGACAGCTCCAAGAGACCCAGTACTTC.

The CDR3 nucleotides read TGTGCCAGCAGCCCCACCGCAGCGGGAGTGTACGAGCAGTACTTC. Translating it yields CASSPTAAGVYEQYF. The V call is TRBV7-3, the J call TRBJ2-7; 8 nucleotides align to TRBD2. CDR1 SGHTA and CDR2 FQGTGA come from the germline V gene. The trim removed 5 bases at V and 4 bases at J, leaving 10 bases unmatched. The CDR3 runs to 15 residues.

The V call is TRBV6-6, the J call TRBJ2-4; D might be TRBD2 (6 bases). Trimming cost V 4 bases and J 16 bases, with 17 bases left between them. Per the germline V gene, CDR1 is MNHNY and CDR2 is SVGAGI (reference sequence). This CDR3 comprises 12 residues. CDR3 nucleotides: TGTGCCAGCAGTTCCCGGGACTGGGAAGTATACTTC. Translated: CASSSRDWEVYF.

This chain uses TRBV27 with TRBJ2-6, with 9 bases fitting TRBD1. The ends lost 10 bases at V and 3 bases at J; junction bases unmatched: 10. The CDR3 extends over 16 amino acids. From germline, CDR1 is MNHEY and CDR2 SMNVEV (reference sequence). The CDR3 sequence is CATVEQGADGANVLTF. The CDR3 coding sequence is TGTGCCACCGTGGAACAGGGGGCTGATGGGGCCAACGTCCTGACTTTC.

V gene TRBV2 combines with J gene TRBJ1-2, with TRBD1 identical over 9 bases. This CDR3 comprises 13 residues. V gave up 8 bases and J gave up 1 base; unmatched junction bases: 2. CDR1 and CDR2 from the germline V gene are SNHLY and FYNNEI. The CDR3 nucleotides are TGTGCCAGCTGGGACAGGGTTAACTATGGCTACACCTTC. Its translation: CASWDRVNYGYTF.

The chain joins TRBV2 to TRBJ2-5; the match to TRBD2 covers 11 bases. This CDR3 region has 16 residues. Trimming removed 5 bases from V and 4 bases from J; junction bases left unmatched: 9. CDR1 is SNHLY and CDR2 is FYNNEI in the germline V gene. CDR3 sequence reads: CASSYPAGTSGETQYF. The CDR3 coding sequence is TGTGCCAGCAGTTATCCTGCCGGGACTAGCGGAGAGACCCAGTACTTC.

The chain has TRBV27 and TRBJ2-1; perhaps TRBD2 as D (6 bases). Germline V lookup: CDR1 MNHEY, CDR2 SMNVEV (reference sequence). With 6 bases removed from V and 5 bases from J, the gap between germline ends came to 17 bases. The CDR3 covers 15 residues. CDR3 residues: CASSRDFAQNNEQFF. The CDR3 DNA is TGTGCCAGCAGCCGGGACTTTGCCCAGAACAATGAGCAGTTCTTC.

The V and J genes are TRBV5-1 and TRBJ2-2, with TRBD1 matching 8 bases. This CDR3 has 15 residues. Germline values: CDR1 SGHRS, CDR2 YFSETQ. Trimming at V came to 2 bases and at J to 9 bases, leaving 9 bases not matched to a gene. CDR3 nucleotides: TGCGCCAGCAGCTTAGGACAGGGCGGTTTAAGGGAGCTGTTTTTT. Protein product: CASSLGQGGLRELFF.

The chain carries TRBV7-9 and TRBJ2-4; weak D call: TRBD1 (6 bases). CDR1 SEHNR and CDR2 FQNEAQ come from the germline V gene (reference sequence). V was shortened by 5 bases and J by 1 base, with 12 bases between the two germline ends. The CDR3 contains 15 residues. This chain's CDR3 is CASSHRGHAKNIQYF. The CDR3 DNA reads as TGTGCCAGCAGCCATAGGGGACACGCCAAAAACATTCAGTACTTC. Full variable domain (outside the CDR3, taken from reference TRBV7-9 and TRBJ2-4): DTGVSQNPRHKITKRGQNVTFRCDPISEHNRLYWYRQTLGQGPEFLTYFQNEAQLEKSRLLSDRFSAERPKGSFSTLEIQRTEQGDSAMYLCASSHRGHAKNIQYFGAGTRLSVL.

This clone was detected a few times. The V gene is TRBV7-2, the J gene TRBJ1-1; D remains ambiguous. Germline-derived CDR1 and CDR2 are SGHTA and FQGNSA. This CDR3 contains 14 residues. Trimming stripped 8 bases from V and 1 base from J, with 14 bases between. The CDR3 protein is CASAKGGTNTEAFF. CDR3 nucleotides: TGTGCCAGCGCAAAAGGAGGCACGAACACTGAAGCTTTCTTT.

V and J are TRBV18 and TRBJ2-4; TRBD2 matches at 12 bases. CDR3 length: 17 residues. Germline CDR1 is KGHSH and CDR2 is LQKENI. V shed 0 bases and J 4 bases; nucleotides not matched to a gene: 4. The CDR3 region is CASSPPETSGGKNIQYF. The CDR3 DNA reads as TGTGCCAGCTCACCACCCGAGACTAGCGGGGGAAAAAACATTCAGTACTTC. The full variable domain, completed using reference TRBV18 and TRBJ2-4, is NAGVMQNPRHLVRRRGQEARLRCSPMKGHSHVYWYRQLPEEGLKFMVYLQKENIIDESGMPKERFSAEFPKEGPSILRIQQVVRGDSAAYFCASSPPETSGGKNIQYFGAGTRLSVL.

In its sample, this clone was seen once. V usage is TRBV11-2 and J usage is TRBJ1-1; 7 bases line up with TRBD1. Per germline, CDR1 SGHAT and CDR2 FQNNGV. This CDR3 is built from 17 residues. J was trimmed by 6 bases and V by 5 bases; bases with no gene match: 18. DNA for the CDR3: TGTGCCAGCAGCCCCAGGCAGGGGGATAAGGTATCATCTGAAGCTTTCTTT. Its protein product is CASSPRQGDKVSSEAFF.

The V and J genes are TRBV5-4 and TRBJ2-2, with D tentatively TRBD1 (5 bases). Between the trimmed V and J ends, which lost 4 bases and 2 bases, there was a span of 9 bases. This CDR3 comprises 14 residues. In germline, CDR1 is SGHNT, CDR2 YYREEE (reference sequence). CDR3 protein: CASSRDRNTGELFF. In nucleotides, the CDR3 is TGTGCCAGCAGCCGCGACAGAAACACCGGGGAGCTGTTTTTT.

The chain carries TRBV7-9 and TRBJ1-4; no definite D call. Looked up from germline, CDR1 is SEHNR and CDR2 is FQNEAQ (reference sequence). The V end lost 11 bases, the J end lost 8 bases, and 18 bases lay between the germline ends. The CDR3 covers 13 residues. The CDR3 bases are TGTGCCTCCTTCCCCCGAGTAGCGGAAAAACTGTTTTTT. It yields the protein CASFPRVAEKLFF.